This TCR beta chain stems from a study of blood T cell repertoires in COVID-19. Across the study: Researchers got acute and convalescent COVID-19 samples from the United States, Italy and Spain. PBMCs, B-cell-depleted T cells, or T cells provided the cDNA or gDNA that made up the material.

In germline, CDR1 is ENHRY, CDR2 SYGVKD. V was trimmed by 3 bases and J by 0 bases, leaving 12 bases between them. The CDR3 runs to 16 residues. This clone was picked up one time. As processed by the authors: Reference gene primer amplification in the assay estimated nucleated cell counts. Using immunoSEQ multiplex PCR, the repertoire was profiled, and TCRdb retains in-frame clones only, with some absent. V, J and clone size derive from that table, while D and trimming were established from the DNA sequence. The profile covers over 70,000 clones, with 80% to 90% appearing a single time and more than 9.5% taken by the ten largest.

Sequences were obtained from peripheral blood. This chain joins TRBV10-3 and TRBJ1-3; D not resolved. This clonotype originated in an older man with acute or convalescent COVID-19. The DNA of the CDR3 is TGTGCCATCAGTGAACGAACTGATCGCTCTGGAAACACCATATATTTT. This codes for CAISERTDRSGNTIYF.